This T cell receptor (beta chain) was observed in a study of shared clonotypes between healthy human individuals (TCRdb year 2020). About the study as a whole: The cohort comprised a couple of women and three men aged 18 to 49 years. For each donor, CD4 naive and CD4 memory were each run on three plates, CD8 naive on two plates, and CD8 memory on one plate. Each donor's leukapheresis produced roughly between roughly 0.94 and 9.5 billion PBMCs. Different laboratories and diverse techniques were used to prepare libraries and sequence TCR repertoires, to increase sequencing depth and limit assay-specific biases. To estimate repertoire size and how much clonotypes are shared between individuals, the study performed deep sequencing of blood TCR repertoires from about five healthy adults. The full study reports these points: Higher generation probabilities were observed for clonotypes shared by all four sorted-subset donors than for non-shared clonotypes. The genetic and exposure-history diversity represented was limited by the small number of donors. Based on pairwise subsampling, the degree of clonotype sharing among donors was expected to be affected by sequencing depth. Around 5% of naive CD4, 3.5% of naive CD8, roughly 2.4% of memory CD4, and 0.4% of memory CD8 clonotypes were shared across several donors. Only blood was sampled, and tissue TCR repertoires likely differ from those in blood. Estimated clonotype richness was generally larger for naive than for memory subsets. Rarefaction of sorted-subset datasets indicated incomplete sequencing despite the large sequencing depth.

This clone came up a few times. What this receptor recognizes is not known. Base qualities are not recorded, but no much larger clone differs from it by a single base. Using the deep immunoSEQ assay, TCR CDR3 regions were amplified from genomic DNA by multiplex PCR. For each cell subset, the extracted genomic DNA was distributed evenly across all wells of several immunoSEQ 96-well plates, and each plate served as one replicate. Each replicate PCR for sorted subsets received around 200 ng genomic DNA, equal to some 32,000 T cell genomes. The purified libraries were quantified using a Qubit 3.0 fluorometer, sized with a Bioanalyzer 2100, and then quantified again using the KAPA Library Quantification kit. Each immunoSEQ 96-well plate was sequenced on its own single-read 150-cycle Illumina NextSeq 550 flow cell. The paper's processing steps were these. Because the immunoSEQ output held only junctional sequences and lacked quality scores, the filtering could not match the filtering applied to full-length reads. To assign V/J genes and CDR3, sequences were annotated using PyIR, a Python wrapper for IgBLAST v1.9, with IMGT germline references. Reads were removed for weak V/J assignments (E-value above 1e-6), missing CDR3, stop codons, out-of-frame junctions, or ambiguous translated residues. V3J clonotypes were defined as sequences sharing an identical inferred V gene, J gene, and CDR3 amino acid sequence. The percentage overlap between two repertoires was calculated by dividing the number of shared unique clonotypes by the size of the smaller repertoire. Three approaches were used to assess repertoire richness: RTK rarefaction, the Chao1 estimator, and Recon v2.1 estimates of unobserved clonotypes. OLGA was used to compute generation probabilities for all TCRbeta clonotypes that the gDNA method yielded from a handful of donors. This is the immuneACCESS table as TCRdb keeps it, with only in-frame sequences that have V and J called. A part of the clones is gone; compared with another copy, unresolved V genes explain less than half, and the rest is unexplained. The V and J calls and the clone size are those of that table, but D and trimming were determined from the DNA. The sample yields 330,000 or so clones; less than 85% were counted once. The ten largest make up about 10% of the sample.

The donors were healthy, HIV-negative adults with no recently reported acute infections or vaccinations. Every donor was a Caucasian adult residing in Nashville, Tennessee, USA. CD4+ T cells were enriched by magnetic negative selection; naive cells were then positively selected on CD45RA, and the negative fraction formed the memory subset. After blood collection by leukapheresis, PBMCs were isolated using Ficoll-Histopaque density gradient centrifugation and then cryopreserved in the vapor phase of liquid nitrogen. Purity and quantity of every magnetically sorted T cell population were checked by analytical flow cytometry. Genomic DNA was isolated from every sorted fraction and measured by UV absorbance on a Nanodrop 2000c. Compared with germline, V lacks 0 bases and J lacks 4 bases; bases without a gene match: 7. From the germline V gene (reference sequence), CDR1 is SGHNT and CDR2 is YYREEE. The CDR3 sequence holds 16 residues, the cysteine and phenylalanine included. Just CDR3 DNA is preserved here, 48 bases in frame from base 1.

This sequence originates from a man aged 25 to 40 in good health. The specimen was memory CD4+ T cells sorted from blood. The intended sense of this specimen's cell subset or site label: CD45RA-negative fraction. The V gene is TRBV5-4 and the J gene is TRBJ2-1; TRBD2 lines up with 7 middle nucleotides. This receptor has the CDR3 CASSLVVASGYNEQFF. The DNA sequence is as follows: TGTGCCAGCAGCTTGGTCGTGGCTAGCGGATACAATGAGCAGTTCTTC. Supplemented by the reference TRBV5-4 and TRBJ2-1 proteins around the CDR3, the complete variable domain is ETGVTQSPTHLIKTRGQQVTLRCSSQSGHNTVSWYQQALGQGPQFIFQYYREEENGRGNFPPRFSGLQFPNYSSELNVNALELDDSALYLCASSLVVASGYNEQFFGPGTRLTVL.